A single sample is the source of the 20 T cell receptor beta chains below, sequenced in a study of T cell responses to AZD1222 COVID-19 vaccine. Repertoires were generated with immunoSEQ multiplex PCR, while TCRdb's copy carries only in-frame clones and drops some. The sample holds tens of thousands of clones, 80% to 90% seen once. This specimen consisted of peripheral blood, obtained 28 days after the second AZD1222 dose. Receptors originate from an adult who received the AZD1222 COVID-19 vaccine.

The rearrangement links TRBV5-4 to TRBJ2-1; 16 nucleotides align to TRBD2. Trimming at V came to 4 bases and at J to 4 bases, leaving 11 bases not matched to a gene. Germline values: CDR1 SGHNT, CDR2 YYREEE (reference sequence). The CDR3 covers 19 residues. The CDR3 nucleotides are TGTGCCAGCAGCCCCAACCCGGGACTAGCGGGGGGGTCTTACAATGAGCAGTTCTTC. This translates into CASSPNPGLAGGSYNEQFF.

V and J are TRBV3-1 (or the pseudogene TRBV3-2) and TRBJ1-2; no definite D call. The ends were cut back, 0 bases at V and 7 bases at J, with 15 bases in the middle. Germline V gene sequence: CDR1 LGHDT, CDR2 YNNKEL (reference sequence). The CDR3 totals 15 residues. CDR3 bases: TGTGCCAGCAGCCAAGAGGGTCGGGGTTCCGGTGGCTACACCTTC. The encoded protein is CASSQEGRGSGGYTF.

The chain couples TRBV5-1 to TRBJ2-7, with TRBD1 matching 7 bases. Per the germline V gene, CDR1 is SGHRS and CDR2 is YFSETQ. This CDR3 contains 16 residues. The ends lost 8 bases at V and 3 bases at J; junction bases unmatched: 17. This CDR3 reads CASVPGQTHSVYEQYV. The DNA of the CDR3 is TGCGCCAGTGTTCCGGGACAGACTCACAGCGTCTACGAGCAGTACGTC.

The genes are TRBV6-1 and TRBJ1-4; the D gene is possibly TRBD1 (6 bases). This CDR3 has 14 amino acids. Germline V gene lookup returns CDR1 MNHNS and CDR2 SASEGT. Trimming removed 1 base at V and 7 bases at J, with 10 bases between. The DNA for the CDR3 is TGTGCCAGCAGTGAAGGGGGGCTCGGTGAAAAACTGTTTTTT. Residues: CASSEGGLGEKLFF.

The chain combines TRBV7-2 with TRBJ1-2, with a tentative D call TRBD1 (6 bases). The CDR3 covers 16 residues. Germline CDR1 and CDR2: SGHTA and FQGNSA. The germline V and J ends were trimmed by 1 base and 2 bases, with 14 bases remaining between them. CDR3 nucleotides: TGTGCCAGCAGCTTAGTATTAAGGGGGACGAACTATGGCTACACCTTC. Translated: CASSLVLRGTNYGYTF.

This chain joins TRBV29-1 and TRBJ1-4, with D hard to call. Germline V gene sequence: CDR1 SQVTM, CDR2 ANQGSEA. The ends were cut back, 2 bases at V and 5 bases at J, with 9 bases in the middle. The CDR3 sequence is 13 residues long. CDR3 in amino acids: CSVETQDNEKLFF. The DNA for the CDR3 is TGCAGCGTTGAAACGCAGGACAATGAAAAACTGTTTTTT.

This clone was seen a single time. The genes are TRBV10-2 and TRBJ1-1; TRBD1 matches at 7 bases. The CDR3 is 13 residues long. Germline trimming cut 10 bases from V and 2 bases from J; bases unmatched to any gene: 7. Germline-derived CDR1 and CDR2 are WSHSY and SAAADI. CDR3: CATSDRLNTEAFF. For the CDR3, the DNA is TGCGCCACTTCGGACAGGCTAAACACTGAAGCTTTCTTT.

V and J are TRBV28 and TRBJ2-7; no firm D call. The CDR3 has 14 residues. The V end was cut by 2 bases, the J end by 6 bases, with 14 bases between. CDR1 and CDR2 (germline): MDHEN, SYDVKM. The CDR3 protein is CASSLAGVIPEQYF. The CDR3 DNA is TGTGCCAGCAGTTTAGCTGGGGTCATACCCGAGCAGTACTTC.

The gene calls are TRBV9 and TRBJ1-2; no definite D call. The CDR3 extends over 12 amino acids. CDR1 is SGDLS and CDR2 is YYNGEE in the germline V gene. The germline V and J ends were trimmed by 3 bases and 9 bases, with 12 bases remaining between them. The CDR3 DNA reads TGTGCCAGCAGCGGGTCCCACGGAAGCTACACCTTC. It is translated as CASSGSHGSYTF. Full variable domain (outside the CDR3, taken from reference TRBV9 and TRBJ1-2): DSGVTQTPKHLITATGQRVTLRCSPRSGDLSVYWYQQSLDQGLQFLIQYYNGEERAKGNILERFSAQQFPDLHSELNLSSLELGDSALYFCASSGSHGSYTFGSGTRLTVV.

This clone showed up just a few times. V and J are TRBV7-8 and TRBJ1-1; no clear D gene. The CDR3 sequence is 16 residues long. The germline CDR1 and CDR2 sequences are SGHVS and FQNEAQ. The ends were cut back, 10 bases at V and 2 bases at J, with 23 bases in the middle. CDR3 sequence: CATTAQPSGPNTEAFF. CDR3 bases: TGTGCCACTACGGCGCAGCCAAGTGGACCCAACACTGAAGCTTTCTTT.

The V and J genes are TRBV7-3 and TRBJ1-1; 12 bases agree with TRBD1. The length of the CDR3 is 16 residues. Germline V gives CDR1 SGHTA, CDR2 FQGTGA. Trimming removed 4 bases from V and 5 bases from J; junction bases left unmatched: 8. The CDR3 loop reads CASSSRDRGLSTEAFF. As DNA, the CDR3 is TGTGCCAGCAGCTCCCGGGACAGGGGGCTTTCAACTGAAGCTTTCTTT.

Written as DNA, the CDR3 is TGTGCCAGCAGGGTCAGGGCCAACTATGGCTACACCTTC. It codes for CASRVRANYGYTF. The chain recombines TRBV6-6 with TRBJ1-2; TRBD1 is a possible D gene (5 bases). The ends were cut back, 6 bases at V and 2 bases at J, with 10 bases in the middle. CDR1 is MNHNY, CDR2 SVGAGI, per germline (reference sequence). The CDR3 sequence is 13 residues long.

The chain links TRBV5-4 to TRBJ1-2, with 7 bases that match TRBD1. V shed 3 bases and J 0 bases; nucleotides not matched to a gene: 5. Germline lookup yields CDR1 SGHNT and CDR2 YYREEE (reference sequence). The CDR3 has 15 amino acids. This CDR3 is CASSSGQTPNYGYTF. CDR3 bases: TGTGCCAGCAGCTCGGGACAGACTCCTAACTATGGCTACACCTTC. Full variable domain (outside the CDR3, taken from reference TRBV5-4 and TRBJ1-2): ETGVTQSPTHLIKTRGQQVTLRCSSQSGHNTVSWYQQALGQGPQFIFQYYREEENGRGNFPPRFSGLQFPNYSSELNVNALELDDSALYLCASSSGQTPNYGYTFGSGTRLTVV.

This sequence joins TRBV5-6 and TRBJ1-6, with D possibly TRBD1 on 5 matching bases. The germline V gene has CDR1 SGHDT and CDR2 YYEEEE. Trimming pared 0 bases from V and 6 bases from J, leaving 13 bases between. The CDR3 runs to 16 residues. The CDR3 DNA sequence: TGTGCCAGCAGCTTGGATCGGGGCAGTTTTAATTCACCCCTCCACTTT. Protein: CASSLDRGSFNSPLHF.

J is TRBJ1-2 and V is TRBV7-2, with D perhaps TRBD1 (5 bases). The V gene's germline CDR1 is SGHTA and CDR2 FQGNSA. This CDR3 is built from 13 residues. The ends were cut back, 5 bases at V and 8 bases at J, with 15 bases in the middle. As DNA, the CDR3 is TGTGCCAGCAGCGCCACAGGAGTTTGGGGCTACACCTTC. It codes for CASSATGVWGYTF.

The gene calls are TRBV11-2 and TRBJ2-5; TRBD2 might be the D (6 bases). Per the germline V gene, CDR1 is SGHAT and CDR2 is FQNNGV. This CDR3 region has 15 residues. Between the trimmed V and J ends, which lost 1 base and 5 bases, there was a span of 14 bases. This CDR3 is CASSLVPGRGETQYF. The CDR3 coding sequence is TGTGCCAGCAGCTTAGTGCCGGGACGGGGGGAGACCCAGTACTTC.

J is TRBJ1-1 and V is TRBV7-3; D call uncertain. The length of the CDR3 is 15 residues. Trimming removed 5 bases from V and 1 base from J, with 14 bases in between. Germline CDR1 SGHTA, CDR2 FQGTGA. Here the CDR3 DNA reads TGTGCCAGCAGCCGTGGTAGACTTGGGAACACTGAAGCTTTCTTT. Amino acids: CASSRGRLGNTEAFF.

This rearrangement joins TRBV12-3 or TRBV12-4 to TRBJ2-1, with D tentatively TRBD1 (5 bases). V gave up 7 bases and J gave up 7 bases, with 11 bases separating them. The CDR3 loop spans 12 amino acids. The CDR3 spells CASTRTTNEQFF. The CDR3 DNA is TGTGCCAGCACCAGGACAACTAATGAGCAGTTCTTC.

This clone has only a few counts. V and J are TRBV19 and TRBJ1-1, with TRBD1 matching over 8 bases. V was pared by 6 bases and J by 1 base, with 4 bases of the junction left unmatched. This CDR3 contains 14 residues. The germline gives CDR1 LNHDA, CDR2 SQIVND (reference sequence). The CDR3 spells CASRGQGSNTEAFF. The CDR3 DNA sequence: TGTGCCAGTAGAGGACAGGGATCGAACACTGAAGCTTTCTTT. The variable domain in full, completed from reference TRBV19 and TRBJ1-1, reads DGGITQSPKYLFRKEGQNVTLSCEQNLNHDAMYWYRQDPGQGLRLIYYSQIVNDFQKGDIAEGYSVSREKKESFPLTVTSAQKNPTAFYLCASRGQGSNTEAFFGQGTRLTVV.

The V gene is TRBV18, the J gene TRBJ1-1; 7 bases align to TRBD1. The CDR3 loop spans 13 amino acids. The J segment lost 5 bases and the V segment lost 3 bases, leaving 3 bases of the junction unmatched. Germline V lookup: CDR1 KGHSH, CDR2 LQKENI. As DNA, the CDR3 is TGTGCCAGCTCACCGTCAGGGGGGACTGAAGCTTTCTTT. It yields the protein CASSPSGGTEAFF.